Shown below are 32 T cell receptor beta chains from a single sample sequenced in a study of blood T cell repertoires in COVID-19. Some clones are missing from TCRdb's copy, which holds only in-frame ones; the method was immunoSEQ multiplex PCR. The sample gives about 75,000 clones, 84% of which show up once; approximately 20% is in the top ten. Sequencing used peripheral blood. The receptors stem from a woman in her forties or fifties with acute or convalescent COVID-19.

This clone appeared a single time. The chain combines TRBV5-4 with TRBJ2-2; 8 bases align to TRBD1. CDR3 size: 15 residues. CDR1 is SGHNT, CDR2 YYREEE, per germline (reference sequence). With V trimmed by 5 bases and J by 0 bases, 3 bases remained unmatched. The CDR3 here is CASRTDRANTGELFF. The DNA for the CDR3 is TGTGCCAGCAGGACGGACAGGGCGAACACCGGGGAGCTGTTTTTT.

This chain joins TRBV7-3 and TRBJ1-2, with 8 bases fitting TRBD1. CDR1 and CDR2 from the germline V gene are SGHTA and FQGTGA. CDR3 length: 13 amino acids. The V and J ends lost 6 bases and 8 bases, in that order; junction bases with no gene match: 8. In DNA, the CDR3 is TGTGCCAGCAGTCAGCAGGGGGCGCGGGGCTACACCTTC. Protein: CASSQQGARGYTF. Full variable domain (rest looked up from reference TRBV7-3 and TRBJ1-2): GAGVSQTPSNKVTEKGKYVELRCDPISGHTALYWYRQSLGQGPEFLIYFQGTGAADDSGLPNDRFFAVRPEGSVSTLKIQRTERGDSAVYLCASSQQGARGYTFGSGTRLTVV.

The V gene is TRBV19, the J gene TRBJ2-3; possible D gene TRBD2, 6 bases. Trimming cost V 11 bases and J 4 bases, with 19 bases left between them. Germline V gives CDR1 LNHDA, CDR2 SQIVND (reference sequence). The CDR3 is 14 amino acids. CDR3 bases: TGTGCCGCAGGAGTGGGGGGAGCACCAGATACGCAGTATTTT. Amino acids: CAAGVGGAPDTQYF.

The chain carries TRBV12-3 or TRBV12-4 and TRBJ1-3; D may be TRBD1 (6 bases). The CDR3 has 13 amino acids. V gave up 1 base and J gave up 5 bases, with 6 bases separating them. CDR3 sequence reads: CASSLGDRNTIYF. The CDR3 DNA follows: TGTGCCAGCAGTTTAGGGGACAGAAACACCATATATTTT.

This chain links TRBV4-2 with TRBJ1-6; D unclear. Trimming shortened V by 1 base and J by 9 bases, and 7 bases separated the two germline ends. Germline V CDR1 and CDR2: LGHNA, YNFKEQ. The CDR3 is made up of 13 amino acids. For the CDR3, the DNA is TGTGCCAGCAGCCAAGGCAGCGGTTCACCCCTCCACTTT. It encodes CASSQGSGSPLHF.

The chain links TRBV20-1 to TRBJ2-7, with 7 bases matching TRBD2. The CDR3 contains 11 residues. Germline V gene sequence: CDR1 DFQATT, CDR2 SNEGSKA (reference sequence). With 8 bases clipped from V and 4 bases from J, the junction kept 5 bases outside the gene matches. CDR3 nucleotide sequence: TGCAGTCCCCGGCGGGGGTACGAGCAGTACTTC. Amino acid sequence: CSPRRGYEQYF.

This clone has only a few counts. J is TRBJ1-5 and V is TRBV23-1; 7 bases match TRBD1. TRBV23-1 is classed as an ORF, of uncertain function. J gave up 1 base and V 9 bases, and 6 bases lay outside the gene matches. The CDR3 runs 14 residues. The chain's CDR3 is CARRDSGSNQPQHF. The CDR3 coding sequence is TGCGCCAGACGGGACAGCGGAAGCAATCAGCCCCAGCATTTT.

This clone was counted once. The chain links TRBV11-2 to TRBJ2-3; TRBD1 aligns across 7 bases. CDR3 size: 17 residues. CDR1 is SGHAT and CDR2 is FQNNGV in the germline V gene. V was pared by 5 bases and J by 5 bases, with 16 bases of the junction left unmatched. The CDR3 DNA sequence: TGTGCCAGCAGCGCCCAGGGGCGCCGAGGGGGCAGAGATACGCAGTATTTT. It translates to CASSAQGRRGGRDTQYF.

The chain links TRBV9 to TRBJ1-3; D is ambiguous. This CDR3 comprises 12 residues. Trimming took 3 bases from V and 9 from J, leaving 10 bases between them. Germline assignment: CDR1 SGDLS and CDR2 YYNGEE. The CDR3 nucleotides are TGTGCCAGCAGCGGGTATCGGGGCACCATATATTTT. As protein: CASSGYRGTIYF.

The rearrangement joins TRBV5-1 to TRBJ2-1, with TRBD1 matching 7 bases. V dropped 5 bases and J dropped 2; count of bases not matched to a gene: 13. Germline loops: CDR1 SGHRS, CDR2 YFSETQ. The CDR3 contains 17 residues. CDR3 amino acids: CASSLKGQSTTYNEQFF. The CDR3 coding sequence is TGCGCCAGCAGTCTGAAGGGACAGTCCACCACCTACAATGAGCAGTTCTTC.

The chain has TRBV5-1 and TRBJ2-1; TRBD2 might be the D (5 bases). Germline V gene data show CDR1 as SGHRS and CDR2 as YFSETQ. V was trimmed by 2 bases and J by 7 bases, leaving 7 bases between them. The CDR3 contains 12 residues. The CDR3 coding sequence is TGCGCCAGCAGCTTCGGGGAAAATGAGCAGTTCTTC. Translating gives CASSFGENEQFF.

The rearrangement links TRBV28 to TRBJ2-7, with 8 bases identical to TRBD1. This CDR3 comprises 16 residues. With V trimmed by 5 bases and J by 4 bases, 13 bases remained unmatched. Germline CDR1 and CDR2: MDHEN and SYDVKM. The CDR3 spells CASSPRDRSTYYEQYF. CDR3 sequence (DNA): TGTGCCAGCAGTCCTCGGGACAGGTCGACCTATTACGAGCAGTACTTC. The full variable domain, rest sourced from reference TRBV28 and TRBJ2-7, is DVKVTQSSRYLVKRTGEKVFLECVQDMDHENMFWYRQDPGLGLRLIYFSYDVKMKEKGDIPEGYSVSREKKERFSLILESASTNQTSMYLCASSPRDRSTYYEQYFGPGTRLTVT.

This rearrangement joins TRBV7-2 to TRBJ2-5, with TRBD2 matching 10 bases. After removal of 1 base from V and 1 base from J, the junction contained 9 bases not matched to a gene. CDR3 length: 18 amino acids. The germline V gene has CDR1 SGHTA and CDR2 FQGNSA. The CDR3 DNA is TGTGCCAGCAGCTTAGTCTCCCTACTAGCGGGATCCCAAGAGACCCAGTACTTC. It encodes CASSLVSLLAGSQETQYF.

The chain uses TRBV28 and TRBJ1-6; TRBD1 matches 7 bases. V gave up 5 bases and J gave up 10 bases; unmatched junction bases: 8. The germline V gene encodes CDR1 MDHEN and CDR2 SYDVKM. CDR3 length equals 14 residues. The DNA for the CDR3 is TGTGCCAGCAGTCCCTCCGACAGGGTCTCACCCCTCCACTTT. Translated: CASSPSDRVSPLHF.

Only one count was recorded for this clone. The chain recombines TRBV14 with TRBJ2-3, with D possibly matching TRBD2 (5 bases). The CDR3 consists of 13 residues. Germline V gene sequence: CDR1 SGHDN, CDR2 FVKESK. Trimming removed 7 bases at V and 2 bases at J, with 10 bases between. The CDR3 here is CASNKDYTDTQYF. Here the CDR3 DNA reads TGTGCCAGCAATAAAGACTACACAGATACGCAGTATTTT.

The rearrangement uses TRBV14 and TRBJ1-4; 9 positions match TRBD1. The CDR3 contains 14 residues. V shed 6 bases and J 9 bases; nucleotides not matched to a gene: 8. Per the germline V gene, CDR1 is SGHDN and CDR2 is FVKESK. The CDR3 bases are TGTGCCAGCAGACCGACAGGGGGGCAGAAAAAACTGTTTTTT. Translated: CASRPTGGQKKLFF. The variable domain in full, with the rest retrieved from reference TRBV14 and TRBJ1-4, is EAGVTQFPSHSVIEKGQTVTLRCDPISGHDNLYWYRRVMGKEIKFLLHFVKESKQDESGMPNNRFLAERTGGTYSTLKVQPAELEDSGVYFCASRPTGGQKKLFFGSGTQLSVL.

The chain has TRBV19 and TRBJ1-2, with TRBD1 matching over 8 bases. This CDR3 comprises 12 residues. Looked up from germline, CDR1 is LNHDA and CDR2 is SQIVND (reference sequence). Losses at the gene ends were 3 bases for V and 7 bases for J; bases not matched to a gene: 1. This CDR3 reads CASSIQGAGYTF. The CDR3 coding sequence is TGTGCCAGTAGTATTCAGGGGGCTGGCTACACCTTC.

This clone was detected only a few times. The chain links TRBV2 to TRBJ1-1; no clear D gene. Germline values: CDR1 SNHLY, CDR2 FYNNEI. Trimming cost V 8 bases and J 3 bases, with 13 bases left between them. The CDR3 runs to 13 residues. Here the CDR3 reads CASLNQRDTEAFF. The CDR3 nucleotides read TGTGCCAGCCTAAACCAGAGGGACACTGAAGCTTTCTTT.

The chain recombines TRBV6-5 with TRBJ1-2; D may be TRBD1 (5 bases). Trimming took off 0 bases at V and 0 bases at J, with 8 bases between the two ends. Looked up from germline, CDR1 is MNHEY and CDR2 is SVGAGI. The CDR3 is 15 amino acids. The CDR3 region is CASSYSQATNYGYTF. The CDR3 nucleotides read TGTGCCAGCAGTTACTCACAGGCAACTAACTATGGCTACACCTTC.

Remarks on this clone: At one end the junction does not follow the germline gene, possibly because of a read error. The rearrangement links TRBV7-7 to TRBJ2-7; D may be TRBD2 (5 bases). The CDR3 sequence is 13 residues long. Germline values: CDR1 SSHAT, CDR2 FNYEAQ (reference sequence). This chain's CDR3 is CASSLAPGNEQYF. Written as DNA, the CDR3 is TGTGCTAGCAGCTTAGCTCCGGGGAACGAGCAGTACTTC.

The chain combines TRBV7-2 with TRBJ2-2; 14 bases align to TRBD2. Germline trimming cut 4 bases from V and 5 bases from J; bases unmatched to any gene: 12. CDR1 SGHTA and CDR2 FQGNSA come from the germline V gene. CDR3 length: 19 residues. The CDR3, as DNA: TGTGCCAGCAGCTCGCCGTCGACTAGCGGGAGGGCGGGGACCGGGGAGCTGTTTTTT. This codes for CASSSPSTSGRAGTGELFF.

This clone was detected once. J is TRBJ1-3 and V is TRBV25-1; no clear D. The CDR3 is 14 residues long. CDR1 MGHDK and CDR2 SYGVNS come from the germline V gene. The V end lost 3 bases, the J end lost 0 bases, and 6 bases lay between the germline ends. The CDR3 DNA reads TGTGCCAGCAGTGACCCCCTCTCTGGAAACACCATATATTTT. Protein: CASSDPLSGNTIYF. Supplemented by reference TRBV25-1 and TRBJ1-3, the full variable domain reads EADIYQTPRYLVIGTGKKITLECSQTMGHDKMYWYQQDPGMELHLIHYSYGVNSTEKGDLSSESTVSRIRTEHFPLTLESARPSHTSQYLCASSDPLSGNTIYFGEGSWLTVV.

The CDR3 loop is CASSFFGGSYGYTF. The CDR3 DNA reads TGTGCCAGCAGTTTTTTTGGAGGGAGCTATGGCTACACCTTC. J is TRBJ1-2 and V is TRBV28; D is uncertain. Germline CDR1 reads MDHEN; CDR2 reads SYDVKM. V lost 3 bases and J 4 bases, leaving 12 bases between the germline ends. The CDR3 totals 14 residues.

The chain is built from TRBV5-1 and TRBJ2-7; perhaps TRBD2 as D (6 bases). Trimming took 0 bases from V and 4 from J, leaving 17 bases between them. Germline V gene sequence: CDR1 SGHRS, CDR2 YFSETQ. The CDR3 is made up of 16 amino acids. In DNA, the CDR3 is TGCGCCAGCAGCTTGGGGGGGGTCCCTATGCTTTACGAGCAGTACTTC. It translates to CASSLGGVPMLYEQYF. The full variable domain, completed using reference TRBV5-1 and TRBJ2-7, is KAGVTQTPRYLIKTRGQQVTLSCSPISGHRSVSWYQQTPGQGLQFLFEYFSETQRNKGNFPGRFSGRQFSNSRSEMNVSTLELGDSALYLCASSLGGVPMLYEQYFGPGTRLTVT.

The V call is TRBV28, the J call TRBJ2-1; D is perhaps TRBD2 (6 bases). V was trimmed by 2 bases and J by 0 bases, leaving 11 bases between them. The CDR3 is 16 residues long. The germline gives CDR1 MDHEN, CDR2 SYDVKM. The CDR3 loop is CASSLVRRDSYNEQFF. The CDR3 nucleotides read TGTGCCAGCAGTTTAGTCCGGCGGGACTCCTACAATGAGCAGTTCTTC.

This clone was seen a few times. The chain links TRBV24-1 to TRBJ1-6, with 7 bases identical to TRBD1. V lost 3 bases and J lost 8; bases outside the gene matches: 6. The length of the CDR3 is 15 residues. Germline loops: CDR1 KGHDR, CDR2 SFDVKD. As DNA, the CDR3 is TGTGCCACCAGTGATGGGACAGAAATTCATTCACCCCTCCACTTT. This encodes CATSDGTEIHSPLHF.

V is TRBV3-1 (or the pseudogene TRBV3-2) and J is TRBJ2-1; weak D call: TRBD2 (6 bases). The CDR3 totals 12 residues. CDR1 is LGHDT and CDR2 is YNNKEL in the germline V gene (reference sequence). V was pared by 2 bases and J by 9 bases, with 8 bases between. CDR3 amino acids: CASSQRTTEQFF. CDR3 nucleotide sequence: TGTGCCAGCAGCCAACGGACTACTGAGCAGTTCTTC.

The chain is built from TRBV7-2 and TRBJ2-7, with D unresolved. Germline V lookup: CDR1 SGHTA, CDR2 FQGNSA. This CDR3 region has 14 residues. The V and J ends lost 1 base and 0 bases respectively, with 7 bases between them. The DNA of the CDR3 is TGTGCCAGCAGCTTAGGTTCGGTCTCCTACGAGCAGTACTTC. Residues: CASSLGSVSYEQYF.

The chain uses TRBV19 and TRBJ1-2; 10 nucleotides line up with TRBD1. Germline CDR1 is LNHDA and CDR2 is SQIVND (reference sequence). The CDR3 has 15 amino acids. V gave up 8 bases and J gave up 6 bases; unmatched junction bases: 12. Written as DNA, the CDR3 is TGTGCCAGTTATAAGACAGGGGGCGCATTGAATGGCTACACCTTC. Translation gives CASYKTGGALNGYTF.

CDR3 in amino acids: CASSLGGGRGNIQYF. CDR3 sequence (DNA): TGTGCCAGCAGCTTGGGGGGAGGGAGAGGAAACATTCAGTACTTC. The rearrangement joins TRBV11-3 to TRBJ2-4; 7 bases align to TRBD2. The germline V gene encodes CDR1 SGHNT and CDR2 YENEEA. Losses at the gene ends were 3 bases for V and 6 bases for J; bases not matched to a gene: 8. This CDR3 region has 15 residues.

The V gene is TRBV29-1, the J gene TRBJ1-1; no definite D call. The length of the CDR3 is 13 residues. Germline V lookup: CDR1 SQVTM, CDR2 ANQGSEA. The V end was cut by 4 bases, the J end by 5 bases, with 14 bases between. CDR3 sequence: CSVGRGLGTEAFF. The CDR3 region has the DNA TGCAGCGTTGGCCGAGGACTCGGAACTGAAGCTTTCTTT.

J is TRBJ2-2 and V is TRBV4-1; a weak D match, TRBD2 (7 bases). The CDR3 is 15 amino acids. CDR1 is MGHRA and CDR2 is YSYEKL in the germline V gene. V was clipped by 2 bases and J by 6 bases, with 13 bases between them. The CDR3 DNA sequence: TGCGCCAGCAGCCAACCTACAGGGAGGGCCGGGGAGCTGTTTTTT. Amino acids: CASSQPTGRAGELFF.